The TCR gamma chain described here comes from a study of Vδ1+ human thymocytes. Study conclusions and caveats: Thymic TRG and TRD repertoires appeared highly polyclonal.

In this sample, this clone turned up a few times. Its antigen is unknown. Extracted RNA was reverse transcribed into cDNA. The CDR3 regions were amplified by multiplex PCR from V-gene primers to a constant-region primer. TCRdb re-processed the multiplex PCR reads using CATT. The table records roughly 30,000 gamma-chain clones, roughly a fifth of them present only once. Germline V CDR1 and CDR2: EGSNGY, YDSYNSKV. The CDR3 consists of 10 residues. Germline trimming cut 5 bases from V and 15 bases from J; bases unmatched to any gene: 10. Input material: Vdelta1+ gamma-delta thymocytes from the thymus. The subset denotes: FACS-sorted CD3+ TCRalphabeta- TCRVdelta1+ TCRVdelta2- thymocytes. This sequence was found in a boy under two years old who had congenital heart surgery. V usage is TRGV2 and J usage is TRGJ1 or TRGJ2. CDR3 nucleotides: TGTGCCACCTGGGCCGGACGGGCACTCTTT. Translated: CATWAGRALF.